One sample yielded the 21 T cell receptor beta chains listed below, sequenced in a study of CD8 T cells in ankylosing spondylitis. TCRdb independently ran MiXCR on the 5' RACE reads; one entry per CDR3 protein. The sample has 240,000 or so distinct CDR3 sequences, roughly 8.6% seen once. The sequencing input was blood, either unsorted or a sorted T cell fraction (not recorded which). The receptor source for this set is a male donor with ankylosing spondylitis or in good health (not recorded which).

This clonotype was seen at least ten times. CDR3 nucleotides: TGTGCCAGCAGCAGACAGGGGGCAACGAACACTGAAGCTTTCTTT. Its translation is CASSRQGATNTEAFF. The V gene is TRBV7-2, the J gene TRBJ1-1; 10 bases map to TRBD1. The CDR3 runs 15 residues. Germline V gene lookup returns CDR1 SGHTA and CDR2 FQGNSA. V shed 5 bases and J 1 base; nucleotides not matched to a gene: 4. Complete variable domain (other parts from reference TRBV7-2 and TRBJ1-1): GAGVSQSPSNKVTEKGKDVELRCDPISGHTALYWYRQSLGQGLEFLIYFQGNSAPDKSGLPSDRFSAERTGGSVSTLTIQRTQQEDSAVYLCASSRQGATNTEAFFGQGTRLTVV.

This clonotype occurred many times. The CDR3 bases are TGTGCCAGCAGTACCATCTCCTATAGCAATCAGCCCCAGCATTTT. Protein: CASSTISYSNQPQHF. The chain joins TRBV6-2 or TRBV6-3 to TRBJ1-5; D ambiguous. Trimming removed 5 bases from V and 0 bases from J, with 11 bases in between. CDR1 is MNHEY, CDR2 SVGEGT, per germline. The CDR3 is 15 residues long.

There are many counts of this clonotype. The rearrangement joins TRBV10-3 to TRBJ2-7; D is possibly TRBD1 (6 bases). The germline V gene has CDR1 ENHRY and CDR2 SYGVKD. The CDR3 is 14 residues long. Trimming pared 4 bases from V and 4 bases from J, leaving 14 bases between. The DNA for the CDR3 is TGTGCCATCAGTGCAGGACAGACCCTTTACGAGCAGTACTTC. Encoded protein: CAISAGQTLYEQYF.

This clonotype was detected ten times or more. In DNA form, the CDR3 reads TGCAGTGCTACCGGCCTATATGGGGGCTATGGCTACACCTTC. Translation: CSATGLYGGYGYTF. The V gene is TRBV20-1, the J gene TRBJ1-2, with D maybe TRBD1 (5 bases). From germline, CDR1 is DFQATT and CDR2 SNEGSKA (reference sequence). CDR3 length equals 14 residues. V was cut by 4 bases and J by 4 bases, with 16 bases left in between.

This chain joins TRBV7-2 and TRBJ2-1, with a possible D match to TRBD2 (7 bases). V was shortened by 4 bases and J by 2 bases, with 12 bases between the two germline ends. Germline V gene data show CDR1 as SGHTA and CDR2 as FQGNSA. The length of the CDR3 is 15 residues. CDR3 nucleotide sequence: TGTGCCAGCAGCTCCAAGCGGGACACCTACAATGAGCAGTTCTTC. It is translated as CASSSKRDTYNEQFF. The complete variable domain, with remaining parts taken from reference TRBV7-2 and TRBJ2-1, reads GAGVSQSPSNKVTEKGKDVELRCDPISGHTALYWYRQSLGQGLEFLIYFQGNSAPDKSGLPSDRFSAERTGGSVSTLTIQRTQQEDSAVYLCASSSKRDTYNEQFFGPGTRLTVL.

CDR3 in amino acids: CASGGQGGGTDTQYF. For the CDR3, the DNA is TGCGCCAGCGGAGGGCAAGGGGGAGGCACAGATACGCAGTATTTT. The V gene is TRBV5-1, the J gene TRBJ2-3; TRBD1 or TRBD2 may be the D gene (6 bases each). The CDR3 loop spans 15 amino acids. Trimming pared 7 bases from V and 1 base from J, leaving 16 bases between. Germline V gene lookup returns CDR1 SGHRS and CDR2 YFSETQ.

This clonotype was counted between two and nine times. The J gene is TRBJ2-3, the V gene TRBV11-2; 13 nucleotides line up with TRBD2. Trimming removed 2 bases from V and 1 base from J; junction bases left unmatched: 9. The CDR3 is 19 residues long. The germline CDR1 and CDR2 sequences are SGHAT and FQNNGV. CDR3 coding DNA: TGTGCCAGCAGCTTATTACTAGCGGGAGGGACTTCCGGCACAGATACGCAGTATTTT. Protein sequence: CASSLLLAGGTSGTDTQYF.

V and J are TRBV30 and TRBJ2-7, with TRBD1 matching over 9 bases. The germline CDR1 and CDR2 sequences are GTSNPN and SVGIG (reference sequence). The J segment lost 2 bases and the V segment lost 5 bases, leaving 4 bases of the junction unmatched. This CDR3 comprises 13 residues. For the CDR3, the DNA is TGTGCCTGGGGGACAGGGCCAACCTACGAGCAGTACTTC. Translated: CAWGTGPTYEQYF.

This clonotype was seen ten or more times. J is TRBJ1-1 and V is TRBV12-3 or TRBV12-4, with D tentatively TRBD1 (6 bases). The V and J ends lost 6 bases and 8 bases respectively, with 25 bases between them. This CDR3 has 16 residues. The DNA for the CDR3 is TGTGCCAGCAGCCTAGGGACACTCCAAGGGGCGATCGAAGCTTTCTTT. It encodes CASSLGTLQGAIEAFF.

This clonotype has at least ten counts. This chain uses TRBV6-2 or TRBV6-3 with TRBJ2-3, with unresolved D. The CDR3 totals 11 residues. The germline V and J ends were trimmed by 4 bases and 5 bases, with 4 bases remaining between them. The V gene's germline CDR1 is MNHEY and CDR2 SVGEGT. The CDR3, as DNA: TGTGCCAGCAGTTGGGTAGATACGCAGTATTTT. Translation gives CASSWVDTQYF.

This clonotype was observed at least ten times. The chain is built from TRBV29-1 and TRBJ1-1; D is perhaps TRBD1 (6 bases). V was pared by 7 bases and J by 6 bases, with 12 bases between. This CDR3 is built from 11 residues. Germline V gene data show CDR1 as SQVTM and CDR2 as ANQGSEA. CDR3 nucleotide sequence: TGCAGCGGTGTCAACAGGGCTGAAGCTTTCTTT. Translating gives CSGVNRAEAFF.

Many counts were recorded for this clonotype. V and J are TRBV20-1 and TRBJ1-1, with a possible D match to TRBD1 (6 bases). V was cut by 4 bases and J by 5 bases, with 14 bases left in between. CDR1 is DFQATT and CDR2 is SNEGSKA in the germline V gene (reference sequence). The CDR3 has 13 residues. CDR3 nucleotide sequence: TGCAGTGCTAACACCGGGAGGGGGACTGAAGCTTTCTTT. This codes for CSANTGRGTEAFF.

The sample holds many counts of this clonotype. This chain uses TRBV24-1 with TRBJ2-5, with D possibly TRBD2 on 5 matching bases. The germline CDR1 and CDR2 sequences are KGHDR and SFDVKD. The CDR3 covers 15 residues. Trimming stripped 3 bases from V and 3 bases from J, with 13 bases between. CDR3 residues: CATSDGGRGKETQYF. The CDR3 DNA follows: TGTGCCACCAGTGATGGTGGGAGAGGGAAAGAGACCCAGTACTTC.

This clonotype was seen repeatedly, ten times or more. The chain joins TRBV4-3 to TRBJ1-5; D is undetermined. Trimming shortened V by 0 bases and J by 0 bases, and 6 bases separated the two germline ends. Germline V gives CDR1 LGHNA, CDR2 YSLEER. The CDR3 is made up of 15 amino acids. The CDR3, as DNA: TGCGCCAGCAGCCAAGATGGGAGTAGCAATCAGCCCCAGCATTTT. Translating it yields CASSQDGSSNQPQHF.

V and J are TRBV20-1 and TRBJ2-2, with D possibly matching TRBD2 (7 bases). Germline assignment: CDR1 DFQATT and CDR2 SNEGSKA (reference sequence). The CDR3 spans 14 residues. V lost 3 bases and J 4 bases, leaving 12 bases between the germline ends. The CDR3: CSARPGGGTGELFF. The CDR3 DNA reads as TGCAGTGCTAGGCCGGGGGGCGGCACCGGGGAGCTGTTTTTT.

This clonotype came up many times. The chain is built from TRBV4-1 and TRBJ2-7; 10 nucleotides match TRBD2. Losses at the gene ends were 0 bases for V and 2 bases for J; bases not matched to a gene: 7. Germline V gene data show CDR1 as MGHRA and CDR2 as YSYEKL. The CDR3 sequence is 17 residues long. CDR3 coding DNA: TGCGCCAGCAGCCAAGATGGGAGCGGGAGGGCCACCTACGAGCAGTACTTC. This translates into CASSQDGSGRATYEQYF.

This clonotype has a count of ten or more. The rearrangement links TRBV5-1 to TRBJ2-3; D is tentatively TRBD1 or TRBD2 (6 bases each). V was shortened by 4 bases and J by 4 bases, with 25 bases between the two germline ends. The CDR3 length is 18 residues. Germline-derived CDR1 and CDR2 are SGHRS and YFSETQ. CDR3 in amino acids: CASSPPQLGGHLADTQYF. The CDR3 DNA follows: TGCGCCAGCAGCCCCCCCCAACTCGGGGGCCATCTCGCAGATACGCAGTATTTT.

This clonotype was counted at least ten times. CDR3 in amino acids: CATSDYREQFF. CDR3 DNA sequence: TGTGCCACCAGTGATTACAGGGAGCAGTTCTTC. The V call is TRBV24-1, the J call TRBJ2-1, with D perhaps TRBD1 (5 bases). CDR3 length equals 11 residues. Between the trimmed V and J ends, which lost 2 bases and 10 bases, there was a span of 5 bases. The germline V gene has CDR1 KGHDR and CDR2 SFDVKD.

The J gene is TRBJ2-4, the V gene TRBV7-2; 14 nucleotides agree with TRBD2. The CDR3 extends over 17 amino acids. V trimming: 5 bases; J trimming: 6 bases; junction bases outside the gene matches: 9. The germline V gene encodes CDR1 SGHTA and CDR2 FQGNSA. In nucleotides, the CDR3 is TGTGCCAGCAGCGACGGGTCGGGACTAGCGGGGGCAAACATTCAGTACTTC. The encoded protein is CASSDGSGLAGANIQYF. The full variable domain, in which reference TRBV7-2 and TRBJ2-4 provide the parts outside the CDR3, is GAGVSQSPSNKVTEKGKDVELRCDPISGHTALYWYRQSLGQGLEFLIYFQGNSAPDKSGLPSDRFSAERTGGSVSTLTIQRTQQEDSAVYLCASSDGSGLAGANIQYFGAGTRLSVL.

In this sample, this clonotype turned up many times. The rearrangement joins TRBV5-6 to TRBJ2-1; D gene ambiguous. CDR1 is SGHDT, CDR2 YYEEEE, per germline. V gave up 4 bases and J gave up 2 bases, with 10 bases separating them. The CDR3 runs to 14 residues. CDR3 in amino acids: CASSPVLAYNEQFF. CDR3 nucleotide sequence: TGTGCCAGCAGCCCCGTCCTAGCCTACAATGAGCAGTTCTTC.

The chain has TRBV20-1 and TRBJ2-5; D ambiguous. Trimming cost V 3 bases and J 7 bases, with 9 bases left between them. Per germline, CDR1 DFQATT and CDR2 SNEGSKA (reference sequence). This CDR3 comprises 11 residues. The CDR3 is CSARVRGTQYF. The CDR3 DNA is TGCAGTGCTAGGGTTAGAGGGACCCAGTACTTC.